These 3 T cell receptor beta chains came from one sample sequenced in a study of T cell changes during pregnancy in multiple sclerosis. Clones were sequenced by immunoSEQ multiplex PCR, and TCRdb holds only the in-frame ones, with some missing. The table records 13,000 or so clones, over 90% of them present only once. This material consisted of peripheral blood, taken in the second trimester of pregnancy. The receptors derive from a female donor in good health, enrolled as a control in a pregnancy study.

The chain carries TRBV7-9 and TRBJ2-2, with TRBD1 identical over 7 bases. There are 15 residues in the CDR3. The V gene's germline CDR1 is SEHNR and CDR2 FQNEAQ (reference sequence). V was pared by 5 bases and J by 0 bases, with 3 bases of the junction left unmatched. This CDR3 reads CASSRDSANTGELFF. CDR3 nucleotides: TGTGCCAGCAGCCGGGACAGCGCGAACACCGGGGAGCTGTTTTTT.

The chain recombines TRBV6-1 with TRBJ2-2; D is undetermined. Germline CDR1 and CDR2: MNHNS and SASEGT. This CDR3 is built from 14 residues. The V and J ends lost 6 bases and 2 bases respectively, with 10 bases between them. CDR3 residues: CASRGSGNTGELFF. The CDR3 nucleotides are TGTGCCAGCAGGGGCTCTGGAAACACCGGGGAGCTGTTTTTT.

The rearrangement uses TRBV6-6 and TRBJ2-3; D call uncertain. The CDR3 loop spans 13 amino acids. The germline CDR1 and CDR2 sequences are MNHNY and SVGAGI (reference sequence). Trimming took 5 bases from V and 2 from J, leaving 8 bases between them. In nucleotides, the CDR3 is TGTGCCAGCAGTCCCCAGATCACAGATACGCAGTATTTT. Translated: CASSPQITDTQYF.